This TCR beta chain was captured by sequencing in a study of cytomegalovirus exposure and HLA in healthy donors. Findings and limits, study-wide: In a later analysis, about 17,000 TCR beta sequences were associated with HLA alleles at 0.05 false discovery rate. The Asian-associated ancestry cluster reportedly had fewer N-insertions than the roughly 670-donor mean in a later analysis.

PCR used 60 Vbeta primers and 13 Jbeta primers. The repertoire was sequenced with immunoSEQ multiplex PCR; TCRdb's copy has only in-frame clones and lacks some. The repertoire consists of around 140,000 clones, with 70% to 80% occurring once and the leading ten covering 2.1%. Comment on this clone: Its target is unknown.

Germline V gene sequence: CDR1 SGHVS, CDR2 FQNEAQ. After removal of 5 bases from V and 1 base from J, the junction contained 5 bases not matched to a gene. CDR3 length: 16 residues. The chain is built from TRBV7-8 and TRBJ2-5, with 12 positions matching TRBD2. This sequence was found in a woman aged 55-69 years in good health and CMV-seropositive. Sequencing was done on a sample of PBMCs. DNA of the CDR3: TGTGCCAGCAGCCGCGGGACTAGCGGGCGCCAAGAGACCCAGTACTTC. As protein: CASSRGTSGRQETQYF. Using reference TRBV7-8 and TRBJ2-5 for the parts outside the CDR3, the full variable domain is GAGVSQSPRYKVAKRGQDVALRCDPISGHVSLFWYQQALGQGPEFLTYFQNEAQLDKSGLPSDRFFAERPEGSVSTLKIQRTQQEDSAVYLCASSRGTSGRQETQYFGPGTRLLVL.